A selection of T cell receptor beta chains follows, all from one sample in a study of blood T cell repertoires in COVID-19. Some clones are missing from TCRdb's copy, which holds only in-frame ones; the method was immunoSEQ multiplex PCR. The sample shows around 140,000 clones, almost 80% of them seen only once. Material for sequencing was PBMCs or T cells enriched from blood (not recorded which). All receptors come from a woman aged 45-65 years who had recovered from COVID-19. Both conserved end residues are part of each CDR3. The D gene is left open where the match is weak. A clone size is listed for some rows: how often the clone was seen (once, few, many), or a class if it is expanded.

D gene,V gene,J gene,clone size,CDR3 protein,CDR3 DNA
.,TRBV6-2/TRBV6-3,TRBJ2-2,many,CASSYSTGANTGELFF,TGTGCCAGCAGTTACTCTACGGGAGCGAACACCGGGGAGCTGTTTTTT
TRBD1,TRBV27,TRBJ1-4,.,CATGGVSGTGHEKLFF,TGTGCCACCGGTGGGGTTTCTGGGACAGGGCACGAAAAACTGTTTTTT
TRBD2,TRBV19,TRBJ2-7,.,CASSNHPGTSGSYEQYF,TGTGCCAGTAGTAATCATCCCGGGACTAGCGGCTCCTACGAGCAGTACTTC
TRBD2,TRBV6-1,TRBJ2-7,few,CASSAGTSGGAFEQYF,TGTGCCAGCAGTGCCGGGACTAGCGGGGGGGCCTTCGAGCAGTACTTC
.,TRBV9,TRBJ2-1,.,CASSVGQGAAAEQFF,TGTGCCAGCAGCGTAGGTCAAGGGGCGGCGGCTGAGCAGTTCTTC
TRBD2,TRBV4-1,TRBJ2-1,once,CASSQVGTRSNEQFF,TGCGCCAGCAGCCAAGTAGGGACTAGAAGTAATGAGCAGTTCTTC
.,TRBV12-3/TRBV12-4,TRBJ2-1,.,CASSLLTTGEQFF,TGTGCCAGCAGTTTACTGACTACGGGTGAGCAGTTCTTC
TRBD2,TRBV5-4,TRBJ2-1,.,CASSFPSGTSDEQFF,TGTGCCAGCAGCTTCCCCTCCGGGACTAGTGATGAGCAGTTCTTC
TRBD2,TRBV5-1,TRBJ2-3,.,CASSPGGTSGKYTQYF,TGCGCCAGCAGCCCGGGGGGAACTAGCGGGAAATATACGCAGTATTTT
.,TRBV6-5,TRBJ1-3,once,CASSYDRYSGNTIYF,TGTGCCAGCAGCTACGACAGGTACTCTGGAAACACCATATATTTT
.,TRBV14,TRBJ2-1,.,CASSQVNEQFF,TGTGCCAGCAGCCAAGTAAATGAGCAGTTCTTC
TRBD2,TRBV19,TRBJ2-1,.,CASSSGGVAGGPYNEQFF,TGTGCCAGTAGTAGTGGCGGTGTAGCGGGGGGGCCCTACAATGAGCAGTTCTTC
.,TRBV12-3/TRBV12-4,TRBJ1-1,once,CASSLLGRTEAFF,TGTGCCAGCAGTTTGCTGGGGCGGACTGAAGCTTTCTTT
TRBD1,TRBV7-8,TRBJ1-5,few,CASSGTGGNQPQHF,TGTGCCAGCAGCGGGACAGGGGGCAATCAGCCCCAGCATTTT
TRBD1,TRBV11-2,TRBJ1-1,.,CASSVFLGTGVAEAFF,TGTGCCAGCAGCGTATTCCTCGGGACAGGGGTCGCTGAAGCTTTCTTT
.,TRBV6-1,TRBJ1-1,.,CASSEATGQMNTEAFF,TGTGCCAGCAGTGAAGCTACAGGACAGATGAACACTGAAGCTTTCTTT
TRBD1,TRBV5-1,TRBJ2-2,few,CASSWAGTGDTGELFF,TGCGCCAGCAGCTGGGCGGGGACAGGCGACACCGGGGAGCTGTTTTTT
.,TRBV5-1,TRBJ1-4,.,CASSGGTAREKLFF,TGCGCCAGCAGCGGCGGGACCGCCAGAGAAAAACTGTTTTTT
TRBD1,TRBV28,TRBJ1-1,.,CASSLDREVHTEAFF,TGTGCCAGCAGTCTGGACAGGGAGGTTCACACTGAAGCTTTCTTT
.,TRBV19,TRBJ2-1,once,CASTPGSGPPTYNEQFF,TGTGCCAGTACCCCGGGGAGCGGGCCGCCTACCTACAATGAGCAGTTCTTC
TRBD1,TRBV28,TRBJ1-5,.,CASTRDRGYQPQHF,TGTGCCAGCACGCGGGACAGGGGGTATCAGCCCCAGCATTTT
TRBD1,TRBV5-1,TRBJ1-1,once,CASSRTGISNTEAFF,TGCGCCAGCAGCCGGACAGGGATATCCAACACTGAAGCTTTCTTT
.,TRBV7-3,TRBJ1-1,few,CASSVQVNTEAFF,TGTGCCAGCAGCGTACAGGTGAACACTGAAGCTTTCTTT
TRBD1,TRBV6-4,TRBJ1-4,.,CASSSGQGAEKLFF,TGTGCCAGCAGCTCGGGACAGGGGGCAGAAAAACTGTTTTTT
.,TRBV3-1/TRBV3-2,TRBJ1-4,.,CASSHPASPNEKLFF,TGTGCCAGCAGCCATCCAGCTAGCCCGAATGAAAAACTGTTTTTT
.,TRBV24-1,TRBJ2-3,.,CATSDWAQDTQYF,TGTGCCACCAGTGATTGGGCCCAGGATACGCAGTATTTT
TRBD2,TRBV6-5,TRBJ2-1,.,CASSYSLAGGFNEQFF,TGTGCCAGCAGTTACTCTTTAGCGGGAGGATTCAATGAGCAGTTCTTC
TRBD1,TRBV5-6,TRBJ1-6,.,CASSFGQGALNSPLHF,TGTGCCAGCAGTTTTGGACAGGGGGCATTGAATTCACCCCTCCACTTT
.,TRBV25-1,TRBJ1-3,.,CASSAQGAYMSSGNTIYF,TGTGCCAGCAGTGCCCAAGGAGCGTATATGAGCTCTGGAAACACCATATATTTT
.,TRBV5-6,TRBJ2-1,.,CASSGGAGEQFF,TGTGCCAGCAGCGGAGGGGCCGGTGAGCAGTTCTTC
.,TRBV11-2,TRBJ1-2,few,CASSFGQSYGYTF,TGTGCCAGCAGCTTTGGACAGAGCTATGGCTACACCTTC
.,TRBV19,TRBJ1-1,.,CASTWGRMNTEAFF,TGTGCCAGTACCTGGGGGCGCATGAACACTGAAGCTTTCTTT
.,TRBV5-4,TRBJ2-7,few,CASRAFGGIAYEQYF,TGTGCCAGCAGGGCGTTTGGGGGCATAGCCTACGAGCAGTACTTC
.,TRBV7-9,TRBJ1-5,.,CASSPLSSNQPQHF,TGTGCCAGCAGCCCTCTTTCGAGCAATCAGCCCCAGCATTTT
.,TRBV18,TRBJ2-3,.,CASSPGLGTDTQYF,TGTGCCAGCTCACCAGGACTGGGGACAGATACGCAGTATTTT
.,TRBV9,TRBJ1-1,.,CASSPRTLRGTEAFF,TGTGCCAGCAGCCCCCGGACACTAAGGGGCACTGAAGCTTTCTTT
TRBD1,TRBV7-6,TRBJ1-4,.,CASSPGTDNNEKLFF,TGTGCCAGCAGCCCAGGGACAGATAATAATGAAAAACTGTTTTTT
.,TRBV24-1,TRBJ2-5,.,CATARDQETQYF,TGTGCCACAGCCCGGGACCAAGAGACCCAGTACTTC
.,TRBV6-5,TRBJ1-2,.,CASSYMARHYGYTF,TGTGCCAGCTCCTACATGGCCAGGCACTATGGCTACACCTTC
TRBD1,TRBV6-5,TRBJ1-2,.,CASRADRGDGYTF,TGTGCCAGCAGGGCCGACAGGGGGGATGGCTACACCTTC
TRBD2,TRBV11-3,TRBJ2-1,.,CASSSLAGPYNEQFF,TGTGCCAGCAGCTCCCTAGCGGGGCCCTACAATGAGCAGTTCTTC
TRBD1,TRBV30,TRBJ2-7,few,CAWRPTDRAHEQYF,TGTGCCTGGAGGCCAACGGACAGGGCCCACGAGCAGTACTTC
TRBD1,TRBV24-1,TRBJ2-1,.,CATSDRDRGRNEQFF,TGTGCCACCAGTGACCGGGACAGGGGCAGGAATGAGCAGTTCTTC
TRBD1,TRBV3-1/TRBV3-2,TRBJ2-3,once,CASSLPRTGNSRDTQYF,TGTGCCAGCAGCCTACCTAGGACAGGGAACTCCCGAGATACGCAGTATTTT
TRBD1,TRBV29-1,TRBJ1-1,.,CSGADRVDTEAFF,TGCAGCGGGGCGGACAGGGTGGACACTGAAGCTTTCTTT
.,TRBV2,TRBJ1-2,.,CASPGSNGGYTF,TGTGCCAGTCCAGGGTCCAACGGAGGCTACACCTTC
.,TRBV30,TRBJ2-6,once,CAWNQDNSGANVLTF,TGTGCCTGGAATCAGGACAACTCTGGGGCCAACGTCCTGACTTTC
TRBD1,TRBV9,TRBJ1-2,.,CASSLTRGRMGSYTF,TGTGCCAGCAGCTTGACCAGGGGGCGCATGGGAAGCTACACCTTC
.,TRBV19,TRBJ1-2,.,CASRREEGIHGYTF,TGTGCCAGCCGCCGGGAGGAAGGAATACATGGCTACACCTTC
.,TRBV5-1,TRBJ2-7,.,CASSLEQAPYEQYF,TGCGCCAGCAGCTTGGAACAGGCCCCCTACGAGCAGTACTTC
TRBD2,TRBV30,TRBJ2-3,.,CAWNSGGLITDTQYF,TGTGCCTGGAACTCGGGAGGGCTAATCACAGATACGCAGTATTTT
TRBD1,TRBV2,TRBJ2-1,.,CAGRTGGWNEQFF,TGTGCCGGGAGGACAGGGGGATGGAATGAGCAGTTCTTC
TRBD1,TRBV10-3,TRBJ1-5,.,CAISPGGAGQPQHF,TGTGCCATCAGCCCAGGGGGCGCGGGTCAGCCCCAGCATTTT
TRBD2,TRBV20-1,TRBJ2-1,once,CSASRQVASGRANEQFF,TGCAGTGCTAGTAGACAGGTCGCGAGCGGGAGGGCGAATGAGCAGTTCTTC
TRBD1,TRBV7-2,TRBJ1-3,.,CASRTDRTFDTIYF,TGTGCCAGCAGGACGGACAGGACGTTTGACACCATATATTTT